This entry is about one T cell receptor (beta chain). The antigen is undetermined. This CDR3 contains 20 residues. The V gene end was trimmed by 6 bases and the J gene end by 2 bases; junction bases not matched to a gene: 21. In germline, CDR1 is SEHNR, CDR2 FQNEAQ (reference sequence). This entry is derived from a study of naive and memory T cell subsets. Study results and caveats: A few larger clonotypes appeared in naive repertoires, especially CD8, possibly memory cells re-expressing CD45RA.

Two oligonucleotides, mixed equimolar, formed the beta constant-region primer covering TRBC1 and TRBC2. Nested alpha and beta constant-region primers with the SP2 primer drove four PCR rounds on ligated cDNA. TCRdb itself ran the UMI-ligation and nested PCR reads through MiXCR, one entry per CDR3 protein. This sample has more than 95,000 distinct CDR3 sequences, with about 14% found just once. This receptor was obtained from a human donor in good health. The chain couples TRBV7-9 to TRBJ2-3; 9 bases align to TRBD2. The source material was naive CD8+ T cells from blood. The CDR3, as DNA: TGTGCCAGCAGTTCCTCCCTTAGCGGGGGCGCTCAAACTCTCACAGATACGCAGTATTTT. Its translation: CASSSSLSGGAQTLTDTQYF. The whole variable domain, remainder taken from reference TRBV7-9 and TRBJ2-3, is DTGVSQNPRHKITKRGQNVTFRCDPISEHNRLYWYRQTLGQGPEFLTYFQNEAQLEKSRLLSDRFSAERPKGSFSTLEIQRTEQGDSAMYLCASSSSLSGGAQTLTDTQYFGPGTRLTVL.